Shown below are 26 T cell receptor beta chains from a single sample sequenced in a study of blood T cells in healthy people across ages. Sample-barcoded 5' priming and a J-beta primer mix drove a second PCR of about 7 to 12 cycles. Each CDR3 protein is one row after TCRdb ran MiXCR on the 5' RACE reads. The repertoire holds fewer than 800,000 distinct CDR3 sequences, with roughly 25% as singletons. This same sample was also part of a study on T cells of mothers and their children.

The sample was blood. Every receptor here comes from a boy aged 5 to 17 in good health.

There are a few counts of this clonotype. CDR3 amino acids: CASSPSPLGGYYNEQFF. The CDR3 nucleotides are TGCGCCAGCAGCCCCTCCCCCCTTGGCGGCTACTACAATGAGCAGTTCTTC. The chain carries TRBV4-1 and TRBJ2-1; D remains ambiguous. The CDR3 totals 17 residues. Trimming cost V 4 bases and J 3 bases, with 19 bases left between them. The germline V gene encodes CDR1 MGHRA and CDR2 YSYEKL.

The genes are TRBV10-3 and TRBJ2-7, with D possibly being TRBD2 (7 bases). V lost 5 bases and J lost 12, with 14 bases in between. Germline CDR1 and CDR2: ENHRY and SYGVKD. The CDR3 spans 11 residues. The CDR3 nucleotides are TGTGCCATCAGTTACTTAGGGGGGGTGTACTTC. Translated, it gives CAISYLGGVYF.

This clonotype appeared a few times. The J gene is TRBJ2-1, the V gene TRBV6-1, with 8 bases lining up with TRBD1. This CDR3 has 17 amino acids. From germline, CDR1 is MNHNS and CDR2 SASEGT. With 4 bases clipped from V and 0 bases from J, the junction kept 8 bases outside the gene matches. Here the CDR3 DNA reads TGTGCCAGCAGTGTTAGGGCAGGGGGCGGCTCCTACAATGAGCAGTTCTTC. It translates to CASSVRAGGGSYNEQFF.

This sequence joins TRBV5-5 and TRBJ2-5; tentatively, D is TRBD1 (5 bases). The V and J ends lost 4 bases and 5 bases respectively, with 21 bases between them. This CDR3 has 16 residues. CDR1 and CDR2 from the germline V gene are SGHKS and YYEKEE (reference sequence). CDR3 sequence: CASSPINQGARETQYF. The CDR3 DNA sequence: TGTGCCAGCAGCCCCATCAATCAAGGGGCTCGGGAGACCCAGTACTTC.

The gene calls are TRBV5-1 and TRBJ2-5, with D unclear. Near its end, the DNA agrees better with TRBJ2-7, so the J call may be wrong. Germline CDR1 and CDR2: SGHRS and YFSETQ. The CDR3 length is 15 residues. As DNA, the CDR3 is TGCGCCAGCAGCTTGGCCCAGCGCCAGGCCGACGAGCAGTACTTC. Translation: CASSLAQRQADEQYF.

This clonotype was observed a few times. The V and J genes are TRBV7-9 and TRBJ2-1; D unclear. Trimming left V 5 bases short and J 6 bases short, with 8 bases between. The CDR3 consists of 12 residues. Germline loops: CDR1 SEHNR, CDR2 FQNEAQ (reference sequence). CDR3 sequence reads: CASSADGNEQFF. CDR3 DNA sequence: TGTGCCAGCAGCGCCGACGGCAATGAGCAGTTCTTC.

Here the CDR3 reads CASSLASRGGPRNEQFF. The DNA of the CDR3 is TGTGCCAGCAGCTTGGCCAGCCGGGGGGGGCCGAGAAATGAGCAGTTCTTC. The V gene is TRBV5-6, the J gene TRBJ2-5; the match to TRBD2 covers 8 bases. The closer fit of TRBJ2-1 to the DNA end suggests the J call may be wrong. In germline, CDR1 is SGHDT, CDR2 YYEEEE. This CDR3 has 17 residues.

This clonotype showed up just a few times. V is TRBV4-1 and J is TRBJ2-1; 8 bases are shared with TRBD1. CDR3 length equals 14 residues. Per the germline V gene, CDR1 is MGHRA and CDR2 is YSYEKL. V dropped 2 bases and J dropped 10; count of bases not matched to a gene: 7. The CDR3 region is CASSQKTGGEEQFF. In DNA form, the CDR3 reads TGCGCCAGCAGCCAAAAAACAGGGGGAGAGGAGCAGTTCTTC.

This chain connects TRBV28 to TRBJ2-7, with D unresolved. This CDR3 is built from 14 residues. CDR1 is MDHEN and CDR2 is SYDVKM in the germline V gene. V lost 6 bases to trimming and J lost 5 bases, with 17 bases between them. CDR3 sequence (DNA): TGTGCCAGCAGCCAAGGTTTTACGTTCGACGAGCAGTACTTC. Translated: CASSQGFTFDEQYF.

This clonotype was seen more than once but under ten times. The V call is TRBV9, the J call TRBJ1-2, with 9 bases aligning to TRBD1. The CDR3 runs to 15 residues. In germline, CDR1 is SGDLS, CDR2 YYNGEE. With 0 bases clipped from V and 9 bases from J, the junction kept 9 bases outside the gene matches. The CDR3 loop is CASSVVGTGRISYTF. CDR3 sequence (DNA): TGTGCCAGCAGCGTAGTAGGGACAGGGAGGATTAGCTACACCTTC.

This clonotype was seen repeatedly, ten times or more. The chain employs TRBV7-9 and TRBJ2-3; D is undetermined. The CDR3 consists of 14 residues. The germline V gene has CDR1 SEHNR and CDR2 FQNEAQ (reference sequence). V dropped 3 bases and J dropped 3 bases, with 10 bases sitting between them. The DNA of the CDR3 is TGTGCCAGCAGCTTCCGAACAGAGACAGATACGCAGTATTTT. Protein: CASSFRTETDTQYF.

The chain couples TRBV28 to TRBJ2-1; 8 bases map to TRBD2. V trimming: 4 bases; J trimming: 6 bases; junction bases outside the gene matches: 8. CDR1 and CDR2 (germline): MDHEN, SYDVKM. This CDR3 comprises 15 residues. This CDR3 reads CASSSREGRINEQFF. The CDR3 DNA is TGTGCCAGCAGTTCACGGGAGGGCCGAATCAATGAGCAGTTCTTC.

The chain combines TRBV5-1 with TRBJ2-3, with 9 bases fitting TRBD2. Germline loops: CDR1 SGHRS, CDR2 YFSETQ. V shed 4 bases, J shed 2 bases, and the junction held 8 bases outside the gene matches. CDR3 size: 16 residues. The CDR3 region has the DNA TGCGCCAGCAGCGACTTAGCGGGAGTCGACACAGATACGCAGTATTTT. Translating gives CASSDLAGVDTDTQYF.

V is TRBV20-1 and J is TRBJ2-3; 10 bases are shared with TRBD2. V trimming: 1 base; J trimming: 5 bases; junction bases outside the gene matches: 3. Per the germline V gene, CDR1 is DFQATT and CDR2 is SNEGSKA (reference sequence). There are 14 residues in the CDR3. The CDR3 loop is CSARGGLAVDTQYF. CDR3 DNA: TGCAGTGCTAGAGGAGGACTAGCGGTAGATACGCAGTATTTT.

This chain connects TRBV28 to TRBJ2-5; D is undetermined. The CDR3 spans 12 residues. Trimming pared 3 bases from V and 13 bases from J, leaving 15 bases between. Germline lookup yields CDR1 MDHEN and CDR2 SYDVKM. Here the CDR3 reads CASSFGPSHLYF. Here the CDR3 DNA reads TGTGCCAGCAGTTTCGGCCCCTCCCACCTGTACTTC. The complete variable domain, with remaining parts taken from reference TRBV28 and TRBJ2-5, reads DVKVTQSSRYLVKRTGEKVFLECVQDMDHENMFWYRQDPGLGLRLIYFSYDVKMKEKGDIPEGYSVSREKKERFSLILESASTNQTSMYLCASSFGPSHLYFGPGTRLLVL.

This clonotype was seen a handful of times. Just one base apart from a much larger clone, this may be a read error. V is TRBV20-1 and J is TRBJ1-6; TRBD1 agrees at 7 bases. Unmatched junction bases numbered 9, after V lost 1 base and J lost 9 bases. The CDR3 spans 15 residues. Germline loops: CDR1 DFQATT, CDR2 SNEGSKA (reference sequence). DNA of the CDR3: TGCAGTGCTAGAGGCGTGACAGGGACAAGTTCACCCCTCCACTTT. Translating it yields CSARGVTGTSSPLHF.

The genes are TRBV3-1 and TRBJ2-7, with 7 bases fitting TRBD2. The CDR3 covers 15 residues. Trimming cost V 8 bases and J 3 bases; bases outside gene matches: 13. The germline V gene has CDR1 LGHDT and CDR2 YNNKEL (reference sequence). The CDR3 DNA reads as TGTGCCAGCCCCCAACTGTGGCGGGAGTTCTACGAGCAGTACTTC. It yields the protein CASPQLWREFYEQYF.

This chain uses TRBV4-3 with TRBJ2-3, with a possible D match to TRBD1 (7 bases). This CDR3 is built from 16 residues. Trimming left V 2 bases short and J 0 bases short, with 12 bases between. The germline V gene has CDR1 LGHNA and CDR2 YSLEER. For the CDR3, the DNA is TGCGCCAGCAGCCAACTGGAGGGGGCTAGCACAGATACGCAGTATTTT. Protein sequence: CASSQLEGASTDTQYF.

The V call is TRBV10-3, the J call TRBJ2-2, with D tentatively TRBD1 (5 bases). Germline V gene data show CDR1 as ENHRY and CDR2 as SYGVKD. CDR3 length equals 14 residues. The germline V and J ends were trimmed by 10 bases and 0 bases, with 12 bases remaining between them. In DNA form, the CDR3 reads TGTGCCACCAGATCGACAGCGAACACCGGGGAGCTGTTTTTT. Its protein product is CATRSTANTGELFF.

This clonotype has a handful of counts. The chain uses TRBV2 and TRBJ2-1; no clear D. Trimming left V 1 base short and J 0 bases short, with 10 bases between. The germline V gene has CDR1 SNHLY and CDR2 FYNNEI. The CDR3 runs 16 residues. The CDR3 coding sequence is TGTGCCAGCAGTGAAGGCCGGTTAAGCTCCTACAATGAGCAGTTCTTC. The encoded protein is CASSEGRLSSYNEQFF.

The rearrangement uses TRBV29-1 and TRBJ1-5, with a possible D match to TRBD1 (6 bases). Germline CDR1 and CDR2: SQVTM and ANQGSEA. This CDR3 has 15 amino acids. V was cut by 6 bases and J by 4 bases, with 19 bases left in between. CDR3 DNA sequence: TGCAGCGTGACACTTGGGGGCACCATGAATCAGCCCCAGCATTTT. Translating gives CSVTLGGTMNQPQHF.

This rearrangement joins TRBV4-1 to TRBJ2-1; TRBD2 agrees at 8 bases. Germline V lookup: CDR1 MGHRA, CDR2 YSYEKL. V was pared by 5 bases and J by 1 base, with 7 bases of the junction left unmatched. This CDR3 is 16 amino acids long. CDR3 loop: CASSGVTGGSYNEQFF. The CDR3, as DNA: TGCGCCAGCAGCGGGGTCACGGGGGGGTCCTACAATGAGCAGTTCTTC.

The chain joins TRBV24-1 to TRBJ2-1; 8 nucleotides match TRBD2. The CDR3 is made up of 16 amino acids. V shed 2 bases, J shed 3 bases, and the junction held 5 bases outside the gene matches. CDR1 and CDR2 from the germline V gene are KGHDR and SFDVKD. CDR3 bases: TGTGCCACCAGTGATTACGGGACTAGGGTCTACAATGAGCAGTTCTTC. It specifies CATSDYGTRVYNEQFF.

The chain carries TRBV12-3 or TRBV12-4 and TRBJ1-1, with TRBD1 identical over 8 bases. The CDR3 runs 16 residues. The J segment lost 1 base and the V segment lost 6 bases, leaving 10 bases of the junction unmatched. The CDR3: CASRGGQGEGNTEAFF. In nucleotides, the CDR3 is TGTGCCAGCAGAGGAGGACAGGGAGAAGGGAACACTGAAGCTTTCTTT.

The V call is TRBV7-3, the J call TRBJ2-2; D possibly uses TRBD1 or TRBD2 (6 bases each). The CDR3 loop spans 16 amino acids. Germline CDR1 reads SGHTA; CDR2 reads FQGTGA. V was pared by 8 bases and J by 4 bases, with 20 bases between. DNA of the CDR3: TGTGCCAGCGCCCCTCGCCCGGGGGCCAGCACCGGGGAGCTGTTTTTT. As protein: CASAPRPGASTGELFF.

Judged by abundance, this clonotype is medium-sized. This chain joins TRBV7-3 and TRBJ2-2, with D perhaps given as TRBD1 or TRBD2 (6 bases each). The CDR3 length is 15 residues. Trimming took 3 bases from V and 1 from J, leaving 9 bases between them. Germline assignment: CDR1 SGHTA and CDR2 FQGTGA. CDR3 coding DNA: TGTGCCAGCAGCTTGGGGGGCATGAACACCGGGGAGCTGTTTTTT. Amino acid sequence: CASSLGGMNTGELFF.